This T cell receptor (beta chain) originates from a study of Graves' ophthalmopathy and Graves' hyperthyroidism. General study points: Appearing in blood as well were most expanded thyroid clonotypes above 0.001 frequency.

For repertoire sequencing, the TCR beta CDR3 regions were amplified from RNA transcripts. RT-PCR with HTBI primers came first, then second-round multiplex PCR. Each CDR3 protein is one row after TCRdb ran MiXCR on the multiplex PCR reads. The sample records hundreds of thousands of distinct CDR3 sequences, roughly 21% being singletons. Diagnosis relied on clinical symptoms, serum thyroxine, TRAb, thyroid ultrasound and orbital computed tomography. This clonotype was seen many times. Its antigen remains unknown. CDR3 length equals 13 residues. V dropped 5 bases and J dropped 5; count of bases not matched to a gene: 5. Germline V gene data show CDR1 as SGHAT and CDR2 as FQNNGV.

Material for sequencing was peripheral blood. The sequence was collected from a woman aged 50 to 60 with Graves' ophthalmopathy. The chain links TRBV11-2 to TRBJ1-2, with 7 nucleotides matching TRBD1. In nucleotides, the CDR3 is TGTGCCAGCAGCCCCGACAGGGATTATGGCTACACCTTC. This gives the protein CASSPDRDYGYTF.